This note documents a single TCR beta chain sequence. Regarding time point: before trial treatment. These data originate in a study of low-dose radiotherapy and immunotherapy resistance in tumors. Looking at the study overall: A dose of 1 Gy per fraction every two weeks went to Cohort 2, totaling 13 Gy over 26 weeks. Patients took aspirin 300 mg by mouth once daily. This continued for four cycles, starting on cycle 1 day 1.

Germline V lookup: CDR1 MNHNY, CDR2 SVGAGI (reference sequence). The length of the CDR3 is 15 residues. Trimming at V came to 6 bases and at J to 3 bases, leaving 11 bases not matched to a gene. First-strand cDNA used TRAV- and TRBV-specific primers, covering alpha and beta chains. TCR amplification used roughly 18 PCR cycles, a constant-region primer and a V-primer adapter. Each CDR3 protein is one row after TCRdb ran MiXCR on the reads. The sample includes 57,000 or so distinct CDR3 sequences, 25% of them seen just once. This clonotype was obtained from a male donor with prostate cancer. The chain has TRBV6-6 and TRBJ2-7; 7 positions agree with TRBD1. The input for sequencing was PBMCs, taken before treatment. CDR3 protein: CASRKGTDFLYEQYF. As DNA, the CDR3 is TGTGCCAGCAGGAAAGGGACAGATTTCCTCTACGAGCAGTACTTC.